The next 19 T cell receptor beta chains were all read from a single sample in a study of blood T cells in healthy people across ages. Using a J-beta primer mix together with a sample-barcoded 5' primer, a second PCR was run for roughly 6 to 11 cycles. From the 5' RACE reads, TCRdb called clonotypes with MiXCR, one entry per CDR3 protein. The data contain roughly 800,000 distinct CDR3 sequences, 58% of them singletons. Sequencing was carried out using blood. The receptors stem from a man aged 30 to 45 in good health.

The V gene is TRBV6-1, the J gene TRBJ2-3, with D perhaps matching TRBD2 (5 bases). CDR1 is MNHNS, CDR2 SASEGT, per germline. V was shortened by 7 bases and J by 1 base, with 18 bases between the two germline ends. The CDR3 covers 16 residues. In nucleotides, the CDR3 is TGTGCCAGCACCGAGGGCTCCTGGGTACGCACAGATACGCAGTATTTT. Encoded protein: CASTEGSWVRTDTQYF.

This clonotype has more than one count but fewer than ten. This rearrangement joins TRBV3-1 to TRBJ2-5; no clear D gene. The CDR3 length is 12 residues. The germline V and J ends were trimmed by 2 bases and 1 base, with 2 bases remaining between them. CDR1 LGHDT and CDR2 YNNKEL come from the germline V gene (reference sequence). Here the CDR3 DNA reads TGTGCCAGCAGCCAATTCCAAGAGACCCAGTACTTC. Encoded protein: CASSQFQETQYF.

V is TRBV5-1 and J is TRBJ2-7; weak D call: TRBD2 (5 bases). V lost 0 bases and J 1 base, leaving 17 bases between the germline ends. Germline V gene sequence: CDR1 SGHRS, CDR2 YFSETQ. CDR3 length: 17 amino acids. The CDR3 loop is CASSLDWGAGLSYEQYF. As DNA, the CDR3 is TGCGCCAGCAGCTTGGATTGGGGTGCTGGACTTTCCTACGAGCAGTACTTC.

The genes are TRBV29-1 and TRBJ2-3, with a weak D call TRBD2 (5 bases). Trimming shortened V by 2 bases and J by 6 bases, and 18 bases separated the two germline ends. Germline CDR1 reads SQVTM; CDR2 reads ANQGSEA. This CDR3 spans 15 amino acids. The CDR3 DNA reads TGCAGCGTTGAAAGAGTGGGAGCGATTGTTGATACGCAGTATTTT. This sequence encodes CSVERVGAIVDTQYF.

In this sample, this clonotype turned up once. The CDR3 bases are TGCAGTGCTAGAGCTTACACGTACACTGAAGCTTTCTTT. It encodes CSARAYTYTEAFF. This rearrangement joins TRBV20-1 to TRBJ1-1; D is unresolved. CDR3 length: 13 residues. V was trimmed by 1 base and J by 3 bases, leaving 9 bases between them. Germline V lookup: CDR1 DFQATT, CDR2 SNEGSKA (reference sequence).

The J gene is TRBJ2-3, the V gene TRBV27; 11 nucleotides agree with TRBD2. The CDR3 totals 19 residues. J gave up 8 bases and V 3 bases, and 19 bases lay outside the gene matches. In germline, CDR1 is MNHEY, CDR2 SMNVEV (reference sequence). This CDR3 reads CASSFTPRLAGPKGTTQYF. CDR3 bases: TGTGCCAGCAGTTTCACGCCCCGACTAGCGGGGCCCAAGGGGACTACGCAGTATTTT.

This clonotype has a count of ten or more. The J gene is TRBJ1-1, the V gene TRBV7-9; D remains ambiguous. The CDR3 sequence is 12 residues long. V was clipped by 5 bases and J by 7 bases, with 11 bases between them. Germline V gene sequence: CDR1 SEHNR, CDR2 FQNEAQ (reference sequence). Written as DNA, the CDR3 is TGTGCCAGCAGCCCTGGTGGGCTTGAAGCTTTCTTT. This codes for CASSPGGLEAFF.

The V call is TRBV7-2, the J call TRBJ2-1; TRBD1 is a possible D gene (6 bases). Trimming took 8 bases from V and 5 from J, leaving 19 bases between them. The CDR3 loop spans 15 amino acids. Germline V CDR1 and CDR2: SGHTA, FQGNSA. In DNA, the CDR3 is TGTGCCAGCGGCTGGGACAAAAAAAAAAACAATGAGCAGTTCTTC. Residues: CASGWDKKKNNEQFF.

The chain joins TRBV20-1 to TRBJ1-2; a weak D match, TRBD1 (6 bases). With 2 bases removed from V and 5 bases from J, the gap between germline ends came to 12 bases. The CDR3 is made up of 13 amino acids. The germline V gene encodes CDR1 DFQATT and CDR2 SNEGSKA (reference sequence). Here the CDR3 reads CSARHTGPYGYTF. The CDR3 bases are TGCAGTGCTAGACATACAGGGCCTTATGGCTACACCTTC.

J is TRBJ2-5 and V is TRBV9; possibly TRBD1 for D (6 bases). Per the germline V gene, CDR1 is SGDLS and CDR2 is YYNGEE. Trimming pared 0 bases from V and 5 bases from J, leaving 11 bases between. This CDR3 has 14 amino acids. The CDR3 DNA follows: TGTGCCAGCAGCGTAGAGGGGGTGGCGGAGACCCAGTACTTC. This codes for CASSVEGVAETQYF.

The chain has TRBV2 and TRBJ2-7; 7 nucleotides align to TRBD1. V shed 4 bases and J 3 bases; nucleotides not matched to a gene: 6. The CDR3 has 14 amino acids. Germline V lookup: CDR1 SNHLY, CDR2 FYNNEI. CDR3 protein: CASSGGQGVYEQYF. CDR3 DNA: TGTGCCAGCAGTGGGGGGCAGGGGGTCTACGAGCAGTACTTC.

This clonotype has a handful of counts. The chain recombines TRBV29-1 with TRBJ2-1, with a possible D match to TRBD1 (6 bases). Germline CDR1 is SQVTM and CDR2 is ANQGSEA. This CDR3 comprises 15 residues. V was clipped by 6 bases and J by 2 bases, with 17 bases between them. The CDR3 loop is CSVLQGLSPYNEQFF. CDR3 in DNA: TGCAGCGTATTACAGGGTCTCTCCCCCTACAATGAGCAGTTCTTC.

V gene TRBV29-1 combines with J gene TRBJ1-2; 9 bases fit TRBD1. Germline V gives CDR1 SQVTM, CDR2 ANQGSEA. J gave up 5 bases and V 4 bases, and 8 bases lay outside the gene matches. The CDR3 runs to 14 residues. CDR3 sequence reads: CSVGTGDARYGYTF. CDR3 nucleotides: TGCAGCGTTGGGACAGGGGATGCGCGGTATGGCTACACCTTC.

This clonotype was seen more than once but under ten times. The V and J genes are TRBV5-1 and TRBJ2-7; D may be TRBD2 (5 bases). The length of the CDR3 is 14 residues. V was shortened by 5 bases and J by 7 bases, with 19 bases between the two germline ends. The germline CDR1 and CDR2 sequences are SGHRS and YFSETQ. The CDR3 DNA reads as TGCGCCAGCAGGTGGCTTAGCGTCAGTGGAGAGCAGTACTTC. Its translation: CASRWLSVSGEQYF. Based on the CDR3 plus reference TRBV5-1 and TRBJ2-7, the full variable domain is KAGVTQTPRYLIKTRGQQVTLSCSPISGHRSVSWYQQTPGQGLQFLFEYFSETQRNKGNFPGRFSGRQFSNSRSEMNVSTLELGDSALYLCASRWLSVSGEQYFGPGTRLTVT.

This clonotype occurred a few times. The chain employs TRBV24-1 and TRBJ2-1, with D unresolved. This CDR3 has 17 amino acids. Germline V gene lookup returns CDR1 KGHDR and CDR2 SFDVKD. Trimming left V 5 bases short and J 3 bases short, with 19 bases between. The CDR3, as DNA: TGTGCCACCAGTGTCGTCGCCTCGGTCCCAGGCTACAATGAGCAGTTCTTC. Translating it yields CATSVVASVPGYNEQFF.

This clonotype was seen more than once but under ten times. The rearrangement uses TRBV10-3 and TRBJ1-2, with D tentatively TRBD1 (6 bases). Trimming stripped 7 bases from V and 2 bases from J, with 17 bases between. This CDR3 spans 15 amino acids. The germline CDR1 and CDR2 sequences are ENHRY and SYGVKD. The CDR3 sequence: CAITHNRVGNYGYTF. The CDR3 DNA sequence: TGTGCCATCACCCACAACAGGGTTGGGAACTATGGCTACACCTTC.

In its sample, this clonotype was seen once. The chain has TRBV6-5 and TRBJ2-1; D call uncertain. The CDR3 runs to 12 residues. Germline CDR1 and CDR2: MNHEY and SVGAGI. The V end was cut by 2 bases, the J end by 9 bases, with 8 bases between. The CDR3 reads CASSYVTGEQFF. CDR3 in DNA: TGTGCCAGCAGTTACGTAACCGGTGAGCAGTTCTTC.

The chain couples TRBV4-2 to TRBJ1-2; 7 nucleotides agree with TRBD1. J lost 5 bases, V lost 5 bases, and 14 bases had no gene match. The CDR3 sequence is 16 residues long. Germline CDR1 reads LGHNA; CDR2 reads YNFKEQ. The CDR3 DNA follows: TGTGCCAGCAGCATAGGGGGCGTCACACCTCAATATGGCTACACCTTC. It yields the protein CASSIGGVTPQYGYTF.

The chain recombines TRBV6-6 with TRBJ2-3, with 13 bases matching TRBD2. V was pared by 2 bases and J by 14 bases, with 4 bases of the junction left unmatched. This CDR3 is built from 13 residues. Germline loops: CDR1 MNHNY, CDR2 SVGAGI (reference sequence). CDR3 sequence (DNA): TGTGCCAGCAGTTACGTTGGGACTAGCGGGGTGTATTTT. Translating it yields CASSYVGTSGVYF.